The rows below give T cell receptor beta chains drawn from one sample of a study of spatial heterogeneity in lung cancer. TCRdb reanalysed the 5' RACE reads using MiXCR and keeps one entry per CDR3 protein. In the table there are tens of thousands of distinct CDR3 sequences, less than 15% of which are singletons. The source material was PBMCs, sampled at surgery. These TCRs come from a male donor with early-stage non-small cell lung cancer. CDR3s include the opening cysteine and the closing phenylalanine or tryptophan. D genes are given only for firm matches. The size of a clone is reported for some rows only, either as once, few or many, or as a class for expanded clones.

V gene	J gene	CDR3 length	clone size	D gene	CDR3 DNA	CDR3 protein
TRBV13	TRBJ2-5	15	-	TRBD1	TGTGCCAGCAGCTTAGTTCGACAGGGGAGGGAGACCCAGTACTTC	CASSLVRQGRETQYF
TRBV20-1	TRBJ2-7	15	few	TRBD2	TGCAGTGCTAGAGATCGGACTAGCGGGAACTACGAGCAGTACTTC	CSARDRTSGNYEQYF
TRBV6-1	TRBJ1-1	11	-	-	TGTGCCAGCAGGGTTAACACTGAAGCTTTCTTT	CASRVNTEAFF
TRBV7-9	TRBJ1-2	16	many	-	TGTGCCAGCAGCTTAACCGGACAGCCCTCTAACTATGGCTACACCTTC	CASSLTGQPSNYGYTF
TRBV28	TRBJ1-1	14	-	-	TGTGCCAGCAGTTTAGTACAGGGCAACACTGAAGCTTTCTTT	CASSLVQGNTEAFF
TRBV28	TRBJ2-1	16	few	TRBD2	TGTGCCAGCACTCGCCCCCTAGCGGGAGGGCAGAGTGAGCAGTTCTTC	CASTRPLAGGQSEQFF
TRBV29-1	TRBJ2-1	13	few	TRBD1	TGCAGCGTCCTCGGGACAGTTTACAATGAGCAGTTCTTC	CSVLGTVYNEQFF
TRBV28	TRBJ2-7	13	few	TRBD1	TGTGCCAGCAGTTTATCGGGGACAGACGAGCAGTACTTC	CASSLSGTDEQYF
TRBV29-1	TRBJ2-3	11	many	-	TGCAGCACGGACAGCACAGATACGCAGTATTTT	CSTDSTDTQYF
TRBV2	TRBJ2-4	14	few	-	TGTGCCAGCAGTGAAGGGGACCCCTCGGACATTCAGTACTTC	CASSEGDPSDIQYF
TRBV3-1	TRBJ1-4	15	-	-	TGTGCCAGCAGCCATGGAGCCGGGACTAATGAAAAACTGTTTTTT	CASSHGAGTNEKLFF